Listed below are T cell receptor beta chains from one sample, sequenced in a study of cytomegalovirus exposure and HLA in healthy donors. Here immunoSEQ multiplex PCR was the method, and the copy in TCRdb shows in-frame clones only, minus some. The repertoire has fewer than 200,000 clones, about 80% of them found once; the top ten carry about 1.3%. The sequenced material came from PBMCs. These receptors originate from a young man in good health and CMV-seronegative. The CDR3 runs from the conserved cysteine through the conserved F or W. The order of the fields is D gene, clone size, J gene, V gene, CDR3 protein, CDR3 DNA. A D gene is named only where the DNA matches it firmly. Size tells how often a clone was seen (once, few, many) or the class of an expanded clone, and some rows leave it out.

d_gene: .; abundance: .; j_gene: TRBJ1-1; v_gene: TRBV6-5; CDR3aa: CASSYLGEGTEAFF; CDR3nt: TGTGCCAGCAGTTACCTGGGAGAGGGCACTGAAGCTTTCTTT
d_gene: .; abundance: once; j_gene: TRBJ2-3; v_gene: TRBV7-7; CDR3aa: CASSETGRGTDTQYF; CDR3nt: TGTGCTAGCAGCGAGACAGGACGGGGCACAGATACGCAGTATTTT
d_gene: TRBD1; abundance: .; j_gene: TRBJ1-5; v_gene: TRBV5-8; CDR3aa: CASSLWGDRGPRGPQHF; CDR3nt: TGTGCCAGCAGCTTGTGGGGGGACAGGGGACCGCGGGGGCCCCAGCATTTT
d_gene: TRBD1; abundance: .; j_gene: TRBJ1-2; v_gene: TRBV6-6; CDR3aa: CASSSTGGKADGYTF; CDR3nt: TGTGCCAGCAGTTCGACAGGGGGCAAAGCGGATGGCTACACCTTC
d_gene: .; abundance: .; j_gene: TRBJ2-7; v_gene: TRBV7-9; CDR3aa: CASSLGRGEQYF; CDR3nt: TGTGCCAGCAGCTTAGGGAGGGGCGAGCAGTACTTC
d_gene: TRBD1; abundance: few; j_gene: TRBJ2-5; v_gene: TRBV4-1; CDR3aa: CASSQVGTGYGETQYF; CDR3nt: TGCGCCAGCAGCCAAGTAGGGACAGGGTACGGGGAGACCCAGTACTTC
d_gene: TRBD1; abundance: .; j_gene: TRBJ2-7; v_gene: TRBV28; CDR3aa: CASRRQGSYEQYF; CDR3nt: TGTGCCAGCAGAAGACAGGGCTCCTACGAGCAGTACTTC
d_gene: .; abundance: .; j_gene: TRBJ2-7; v_gene: TRBV7-9; CDR3aa: CASSSGSGVYYEQYF; CDR3nt: TGTGCCAGCAGCTCCGGATCAGGGGTCTACTACGAGCAGTACTTC
d_gene: .; abundance: .; j_gene: TRBJ2-1; v_gene: TRBV23-1; CDR3aa: CASIFRTDQNEQFF; CDR3nt: TGCGCCAGCATCTTTCGTACAGATCAAAATGAGCAGTTCTTC
d_gene: .; abundance: .; j_gene: TRBJ1-1; v_gene: TRBV13; CDR3aa: CASSLFAGEAFF; CDR3nt: TGTGCCAGCAGCTTATTTGCGGGGGAAGCTTTCTTT
d_gene: TRBD1; abundance: .; j_gene: TRBJ1-2; v_gene: TRBV19; CDR3aa: CASRLGQGWGYTF; CDR3nt: TGTGCCAGTAGACTCGGACAGGGTTGGGGCTACACCTTC
d_gene: .; abundance: .; j_gene: TRBJ1-4; v_gene: TRBV4-3; CDR3aa: CASSQAPRGVNEKLFF; CDR3nt: TGCGCCAGCAGCCAAGCTCCTAGGGGCGTCAATGAAAAACTGTTTTTT
d_gene: TRBD2; abundance: .; j_gene: TRBJ2-1; v_gene: TRBV11-2; CDR3aa: CASGRGTYNEQFF; CDR3nt: TGTGCCTCTGGGCGGGGGACCTACAATGAGCAGTTCTTC
d_gene: .; abundance: .; j_gene: TRBJ1-2; v_gene: TRBV9; CDR3aa: CASTAGNNYGYTF; CDR3nt: TGTGCCAGCACGGCGGGAAATAACTATGGCTACACCTTC
d_gene: .; abundance: .; j_gene: TRBJ1-5; v_gene: TRBV7-3; CDR3aa: CASSTGHNQPQHF; CDR3nt: TGTGCCAGCAGCACGGGACACAATCAGCCCCAGCATTTT
d_gene: TRBD1; abundance: .; j_gene: TRBJ2-7; v_gene: TRBV7-2; CDR3aa: CASSSTGGYYEQYF; CDR3nt: TGTGCCAGCAGCTCAACAGGGGGCTACTACGAGCAGTACTTC